Listed here are 13 T cell receptor beta chains from one sample, sequenced in a study of identical twins. TCRdb reprocessed the 5' RACE reads via MiXCR and lists one record per CDR3 protein. The data contain around 230,000 distinct CDR3 sequences, 9.4% of them singletons. Sequencing used memory (CD45RO+) T cells sorted from blood. The receptor set was obtained from a woman aged 18-29 years in good health.

This clonotype was counted ten times or more. V and J are TRBV5-1 and TRBJ2-2; no definite D call. Germline V gene sequence: CDR1 SGHRS, CDR2 YFSETQ. The CDR3 is 15 residues long. Trimming pared 2 bases from V and 7 bases from J, leaving 15 bases between. CDR3 DNA sequence: TGCGCCAGCAGCTTCCAAGTGAGCTTAGACGGGGAGCTGTTTTTT. Protein: CASSFQVSLDGELFF.

This clonotype came up a few times. The rearrangement uses TRBV3-1 and TRBJ2-1; TRBD2 matches 7 bases. Germline trimming cut 1 base from V and 8 bases from J; bases unmatched to any gene: 8. The CDR3 is made up of 15 amino acids. Germline lookup yields CDR1 LGHDT and CDR2 YNNKEL (reference sequence). CDR3 DNA: TGTGCCAGCAGCCAAGTGTCGCGGGAGTTCGATGAGCAGTTCTTC. This translates into CASSQVSREFDEQFF.

This clonotype has only a few counts. V is TRBV20-1 and J is TRBJ2-3, with 9 bases identical to TRBD2. The J segment lost 1 base and the V segment lost 3 bases, leaving 5 bases of the junction unmatched. The CDR3 loop spans 15 amino acids. Looked up from germline, CDR1 is DFQATT and CDR2 is SNEGSKA (reference sequence). The CDR3 spells CSASVRTSGTDTQYF. Here the CDR3 DNA reads TGCAGTGCTAGTGTTCGGACTAGCGGCACAGATACGCAGTATTTT.

Many counts were recorded for this clonotype. V usage is TRBV10-3 and J usage is TRBJ2-3; 11 bases map to TRBD2. In germline, CDR1 is ENHRY, CDR2 SYGVKD. Trimming cost V 4 bases and J 2 bases; bases outside gene matches: 5. The CDR3 contains 16 residues. The CDR3 DNA sequence: TGTGCCATCAGTGCCGGGACTAGCGGTGACACAGATACGCAGTATTTT. It translates to CAISAGTSGDTDTQYF.

The chain combines TRBV7-2 with TRBJ2-1; 7 bases match TRBD2. This CDR3 contains 15 residues. J gave up 4 bases and V 1 base, and 4 bases lay outside the gene matches. Looked up from germline, CDR1 is SGHTA and CDR2 is FQGNSA. This chain's CDR3 is CASSLDRGVYNEQFF. The CDR3 nucleotides read TGTGCCAGCAGCTTAGATCGGGGGGTTTACAATGAGCAGTTCTTC.

There are a few counts of this clonotype. The chain uses TRBV5-6 and TRBJ1-4; 9 bases match TRBD1. Unmatched junction bases numbered 3, after V lost 1 base and J lost 5 bases. This CDR3 contains 15 residues. Per germline, CDR1 SGHDT and CDR2 YYEEEE. CDR3 loop: CASSLRQGVNEKLFF. The CDR3 nucleotides are TGTGCCAGCAGCTTGAGACAGGGGGTGAATGAAAAACTGTTTTTT.

The V and J genes are TRBV27 and TRBJ2-1; D is undetermined. The V end lost 0 bases, the J end lost 10 bases, and 7 bases lay between the germline ends. Germline V gives CDR1 MNHEY, CDR2 SMNVEV (reference sequence). This CDR3 is 12 amino acids long. CDR3: CASSLSMGEQFF. The CDR3 DNA follows: TGTGCCAGCAGTTTATCAATGGGGGAGCAGTTCTTC.

This clonotype appeared a few times. This chain connects TRBV5-6 to TRBJ1-4, with TRBD1 matching 7 bases. Germline V lookup: CDR1 SGHDT, CDR2 YYEEEE. The CDR3 extends over 16 amino acids. Unmatched junction bases numbered 6, after V lost 4 bases and J lost 0 bases. In nucleotides, the CDR3 is TGTGCCAGCAGCCAGGGGGGGGTCGCAACTAATGAAAAACTGTTTTTT. Protein sequence: CASSQGGVATNEKLFF.

This clonotype has ten or more counts. At one end, the junction sequence differs from germline, possibly due to a read error. The chain joins TRBV7-9 to TRBJ1-1; 9 nucleotides align to TRBD1. The CDR3 is 14 amino acids. CDR1 is SEHNR, CDR2 FQNEAQ, per germline (reference sequence). DNA of the CDR3: TGCGCCAGCAGCTTGGGACAGGGGAACACTGAAGCTTTCTTT. It codes for CASSLGQGNTEAFF.

This clonotype was counted between two and nine times. The chain employs TRBV2 and TRBJ2-1; a possible D gene is TRBD1 (5 bases). There are 12 residues in the CDR3. The V gene lost 6 bases and the J gene lost 8 bases, with 11 bases spanning the gap. CDR1 and CDR2 from the germline V gene are SNHLY and FYNNEI. CDR3 bases: TGTGCCAGCAGACACAGGAACCATGAGCAGTTCTTC. Translated: CASRHRNHEQFF.

This clonotype occurred a few times. This sequence joins TRBV6-1 and TRBJ2-3, with a possible D match to TRBD2 (7 bases). CDR3 length equals 13 residues. Germline CDR1 and CDR2: MNHNS and SASEGT. V was cut by 7 bases and J by 2 bases, with 10 bases left in between. The CDR3 loop reads CASKGGPTDTQYF. The DNA for the CDR3 is TGTGCCAGCAAGGGGGGGCCCACAGATACGCAGTATTTT.

This clonotype was recorded at least ten times. This sequence joins TRBV25-1 and TRBJ2-2, with D uncertain. Germline V gene data show CDR1 as MGHDK and CDR2 as SYGVNS. V dropped 0 bases and J dropped 6 bases, with 17 bases sitting between them. The CDR3 covers 17 residues. The CDR3 nucleotides read TGTGCCAGCAGTGAATATGGGAAGGGTTCCCTCCCCGGGGAGCTGTTTTTT. The encoded protein is CASSEYGKGSLPGELFF.

J is TRBJ1-6 and V is TRBV6-2 or TRBV6-3, with 11 bases identical to TRBD1. The CDR3 sequence is 15 residues long. V gave up 7 bases and J gave up 12 bases; unmatched junction bases: 11. From germline, CDR1 is MNHEY and CDR2 SVGEGT. CDR3 loop: CASTNEGQGVRPLHF. The DNA for the CDR3 is TGTGCCAGCACCAACGAGGGACAGGGGGTCCGACCCCTCCACTTT.